This T cell receptor (beta chain) was sequenced during a study of graft-versus-host responses after intestinal transplantation. The CDR3 sequence is 15 residues long. Germline lookup yields CDR1 MGHDK and CDR2 SYGVNS. V shed 4 bases and J 0 bases; nucleotides not matched to a gene: 3. Data came from immunoSEQ multiplex PCR; TCRdb stores just in-frame clones and leaves some out. Found here are more than 15,000 clones, about 89% of them singletons; the top ten hold 40% to 65%. The sequence was collected from a human patient who received an intestinal transplant, so some T cells may come from the graft donor. The chain is built from TRBV25-1 and TRBJ2-1, with TRBD1 matching over 7 bases. The sequencing used bone marrow, collected around 130 days after transplant. In DNA, the CDR3 is TGTGCCAGCAGTGCCGGGACAGCCTCCTACAATGAGCAGTTCTTC. Translating gives CASSAGTASYNEQFF.